One sample yielded the 22 T cell receptor beta chains listed below, sequenced in a study of regulatory T cells in long-lasting Graves disease (dated by TCRdb to the early 2020s). Read against the paper, the sample's time point label means: newly diagnosed GD, antithyroid drugs for less than 3 months. For both TCR sequencing and RNA sequencing, RNA was extracted from PBMCs in TRIzol. The library relied on multiplex PCR. Sequencing used an Illumina HiSeq 4000. CDR3 regions were amplified by Arm-PCR with iRepertoire HTBI primers to construct TCR beta libraries. The public reads were run again by TCRdb, first through fastp at Q25 and then through MiXCR, and only productive beta chains were kept. Rows with one shared CDR3 protein collapse into an entry with the most common genes and DNA. Counted in this sample were under 250,000 distinct CDR3 sequences; 20% to 25% of them appeared once. The ten top clones hold roughly 13% of the sample.

This specimen consisted of peripheral blood mononuclear cells (PBMCs), obtained at new diagnosis, from a patient treated with antithyroid drugs. The origin of the receptors is a female donor with Graves disease.

This clonotype was seen ten or more times. The CDR3 DNA sequence: TGTGCCAGCAGTTACTCGGGACAGTCTAGTTCACCCCTCCACTTT. This translates into CASSYSGQSSSPLHF. This chain joins TRBV6-2 or TRBV6-3 and TRBJ1-6; the match to TRBD1 covers 7 bases. This CDR3 has 15 amino acids. The trim removed 0 bases at V and 9 bases at J, leaving 5 bases unmatched. Germline CDR1 MNHEY, CDR2 SVGEGT.

This clonotype was observed at least ten times. The rearrangement uses TRBV27 and TRBJ1-1; 8 positions match TRBD1. CDR1 is MNHEY, CDR2 SMNVEV, per germline (reference sequence). Trimming took 5 bases from V and 2 from J; bases not matched to a gene: 4. The CDR3 length is 14 residues. DNA of the CDR3: TGTGCCAGCAGTGACAGGGGATACAACACTGAAGCTTTCTTT. This gives the protein CASSDRGYNTEAFF.

This clonotype was detected ten times or more. The chain uses TRBV7-2 and TRBJ2-1; TRBD1 aligns across 7 bases. Losses at the gene ends were 4 bases for V and 9 bases for J; bases not matched to a gene: 3. Germline V gene lookup returns CDR1 SGHTA and CDR2 FQGNSA. The CDR3 contains 12 residues. CDR3 region: CASSSTGIEQFF. CDR3 in DNA: TGTGCCAGCAGCTCGACAGGGATTGAGCAGTTCTTC. Using reference TRBV7-2 and TRBJ2-1 for the parts outside the CDR3, the full variable domain is GAGVSQSPSNKVTEKGKDVELRCDPISGHTALYWYRQSLGQGLEFLIYFQGNSAPDKSGLPSDRFSAERTGGSVSTLTIQRTQQEDSAVYLCASSSTGIEQFFGPGTRLTVL.

This clonotype was counted ten times or more. The chain joins TRBV19 to TRBJ1-2, with D possibly matching TRBD1 (5 bases). V was cut by 3 bases and J by 1 base, with 12 bases left in between. The CDR3 has 15 residues. Looked up from germline, CDR1 is LNHDA and CDR2 is SQIVND (reference sequence). DNA for the CDR3: TGTGCCAGTAGTATTTGGGCGACAGTTAACTATGGCTACACCTTC. It codes for CASSIWATVNYGYTF.

This clonotype was counted many times. This chain's CDR3 is CSALGQGARGGYTF. The CDR3 nucleotides read TGCAGTGCCCTAGGACAGGGGGCAAGAGGTGGCTACACCTTC. The V gene is TRBV20-1, the J gene TRBJ1-2; 11 positions match TRBD1. The V gene's germline CDR1 is DFQATT and CDR2 SNEGSKA (reference sequence). V shed 6 bases and J 7 bases; nucleotides not matched to a gene: 10. This CDR3 spans 14 amino acids.

To note about this clonotype: Being one base from a much bigger clone, this may be a read error. The chain uses TRBV6-2 or TRBV6-3 and TRBJ2-1; 10 bases align to TRBD2. The germline CDR1 and CDR2 sequences are MNHEY and SVGEGT. With V trimmed by 4 bases and J by 10 bases, 7 bases remained unmatched. CDR3 length: 14 amino acids. The CDR3 sequence: CASSWLAGGYEQFF. In DNA, the CDR3 is TGTGCCAGCAGTTGGTTAGCGGGAGGTTACGAGCAGTTCTTC.

This clonotype was detected ten times or more. CDR3 residues: CASSTRQGTEAFF. DNA for the CDR3: TGTGCCAGCAGTACCCGACAGGGCACTGAAGCTTTCTTT. The J gene is TRBJ1-1, the V gene TRBV6-1; 7 bases fit TRBD1. The V gene's germline CDR1 is MNHNS and CDR2 SASEGT. The CDR3 is 13 residues long. Trimming cost V 5 bases and J 4 bases; bases outside gene matches: 4.

This clonotype appeared many times. V and J are TRBV19 and TRBJ1-1; D may be TRBD1 (5 bases). Trimming took off 3 bases at V and 1 base at J, with 9 bases between the two ends. In germline, CDR1 is LNHDA, CDR2 SQIVND (reference sequence). This CDR3 has 14 residues. CDR3 in DNA: TGTGCCAGTAGTATGGCAGGGCGGAACACTGAAGCTTTCTTT. This translates into CASSMAGRNTEAFF.

There are many counts of this clonotype. The J gene is TRBJ1-6, the V gene TRBV30; 7 bases are a match to TRBD1. Unmatched junction bases numbered 7, after V lost 4 bases and J lost 7 bases. Germline V gene data show CDR1 as GTSNPN and CDR2 as SVGIG (reference sequence). The CDR3 has 14 residues. As DNA, the CDR3 is TGTGCCTGGAAGGCACAGGGGATCAATTCACCCCTCCACTTT. It is translated as CAWKAQGINSPLHF.

This clonotype was detected ten times or more. The J gene is TRBJ2-5, the V gene TRBV7-9; TRBD2 agrees at 7 bases. The CDR3 spans 15 residues. CDR1 is SEHNR and CDR2 is FQNEAQ in the germline V gene (reference sequence). V lost 0 bases to trimming and J lost 1 base; unmatched junction nucleotides: 2. The DNA for the CDR3 is TGTGCCAGCAGCTTAGCTAGCGGGTTCCAAGAGACCCAGTACTTC. This gives the protein CASSLASGFQETQYF.

This clonotype came up many times. V is TRBV7-2 and J is TRBJ2-7; the match to TRBD1 covers 8 bases. The V gene end was trimmed by 5 bases and the J gene end by 1 base; junction bases not matched to a gene: 7. The CDR3 has 15 residues. CDR1 and CDR2 (germline): SGHTA, FQGNSA. The DNA of the CDR3 is TGTGCCAGCAGCGCAGGGGGCGCAGGGTCCTACGAGCAGTACTTC. Translating it yields CASSAGGAGSYEQYF.

This clonotype has ten or more counts. The chain carries TRBV20-1 and TRBJ1-2; no firm D call. The CDR3 has 13 residues. V lost 3 bases and J lost 2, with 10 bases in between. Germline assignment: CDR1 DFQATT and CDR2 SNEGSKA (reference sequence). Here the CDR3 DNA reads TGCAGTGCTAGTGGCCAGAGAAACTATGGCTACACCTTC. Translated: CSASGQRNYGYTF.

This clonotype was detected ten times or more. The chain combines TRBV5-1 with TRBJ2-3; 8 nucleotides align to TRBD1. This CDR3 has 15 amino acids. V shed 4 bases, J shed 4 bases, and the junction held 8 bases outside the gene matches. Germline values: CDR1 SGHRS, CDR2 YFSETQ. The chain's CDR3 is CASSTGTGVSDTQYF. DNA for the CDR3: TGCGCCAGCAGCACGGGGACAGGCGTCTCAGATACGCAGTATTTT.

A few counts support this clonotype. V gene TRBV4-3 combines with J gene TRBJ1-6; D is ambiguous. The V gene lost 0 bases and the J gene lost 7 bases, with 16 bases spanning the gap. Germline CDR1 LGHNA, CDR2 YSLEER. The CDR3 has 17 amino acids. CDR3 loop: CASSQDTMTRGNSPLHF. In DNA, the CDR3 is TGCGCCAGCAGCCAAGATACTATGACACGAGGGAATTCACCCCTCCACTTT.

Only a few counts were recorded for this clonotype. The V call is TRBV15, the J call TRBJ2-3, with D possibly matching TRBD1 (5 bases). In germline, CDR1 is LNHNV, CDR2 YYDKDF (reference sequence). This CDR3 has 14 residues. The germline V and J ends were trimmed by 3 bases and 2 bases, with 9 bases remaining between them. The CDR3 DNA sequence: TGTGCCACCAGCAGGGACAAACTCACAGATACGCAGTATTTT. Translated, it gives CATSRDKLTDTQYF.

This clonotype has at least ten counts. The rearrangement joins TRBV3-1 to TRBJ2-2; D not resolved. V lost 2 bases, J lost 6 bases, and 10 bases lay in between. Germline V CDR1 and CDR2: LGHDT, YNNKEL (reference sequence). The CDR3 is 14 residues long. CDR3 sequence reads: CASSQTYGSGELFF. CDR3 sequence (DNA): TGTGCCAGCAGCCAAACATACGGGTCCGGGGAGCTGTTTTTT.

This clonotype has only a few counts. The rearrangement joins TRBV10-3 to TRBJ1-5; 7 bases fit TRBD1. The J segment lost 2 bases and the V segment lost 2 bases, leaving 0 bases of the junction unmatched. This CDR3 region has 14 residues. Germline CDR1 reads ENHRY; CDR2 reads SYGVKD. The DNA of the CDR3 is TGTGCCATCAGTGAGACAGGGGGCAATCAGCCCCAGCATTTT. This sequence encodes CAISETGGNQPQHF.

This clonotype was counted many times. The chain recombines TRBV6-1 with TRBJ1-1; no clear D gene. From germline, CDR1 is MNHNS and CDR2 SASEGT. The length of the CDR3 is 11 residues. Trimming took off 11 bases at V and 2 bases at J, with 9 bases between the two ends. The CDR3 bases are TGTGCCGTTTGTGGTAACACTGAAGCTTTCTTT. Amino acids: CAVCGNTEAFF.

The chain carries TRBV5-1 and TRBJ2-1; no clear D gene. The CDR3 covers 14 residues. In germline, CDR1 is SGHRS, CDR2 YFSETQ. V dropped 2 bases and J dropped 10 bases, with 16 bases sitting between them. The CDR3 reads CASSLVTRRHEQFF. DNA of the CDR3: TGCGCCAGCAGCTTAGTCACCCGCCGGCACGAGCAGTTCTTC.

This clonotype appeared many times. This sequence joins TRBV11-2 and TRBJ1-6; D gene unclear. V lost 2 bases to trimming and J lost 9 bases, with 8 bases between them. The germline V gene encodes CDR1 SGHAT and CDR2 FQNNGV. The CDR3 covers 13 residues. The CDR3 here is CASSLSLGSPLHF. The CDR3, as DNA: TGTGCCAGCAGCTTATCCCTTGGTTCACCCCTCCACTTT.

This clonotype was picked up many times. J is TRBJ2-5 and V is TRBV27; D call uncertain. The end of the DNA fits TRBJ2-1 better, so the J call may be wrong. Germline values: CDR1 MNHEY, CDR2 SMNVEV (reference sequence). The CDR3 has 11 residues. The CDR3: CASAVYNEQFF. CDR3 DNA sequence: TGTGCCAGCGCGGTTTACAATGAGCAGTTCTTC.

The genes are TRBV7-6 and TRBJ2-3, with D hard to call. Germline V lookup: CDR1 SGHVS, CDR2 FNYEAQ. The CDR3 contains 13 residues. V shed 5 bases and J shed 4 bases, with 10 bases lying between them. This CDR3 is CASSQQPSDTQYF. For the CDR3, the DNA is TGTGCCAGCAGCCAACAACCGTCAGATACGCAGTATTTT. Looking up the rest from reference TRBV7-6 and TRBJ2-3 gives the full variable domain: GAGVSQSPRYKVTKRGQDVALRCDPISGHVSLYWYRQALGQGPEFLTYFNYEAQQDKSGLPNDRFSAERPEGSISTLTIQRTEQRDSAMYRCASSQQPSDTQYFGPGTRLTVL.